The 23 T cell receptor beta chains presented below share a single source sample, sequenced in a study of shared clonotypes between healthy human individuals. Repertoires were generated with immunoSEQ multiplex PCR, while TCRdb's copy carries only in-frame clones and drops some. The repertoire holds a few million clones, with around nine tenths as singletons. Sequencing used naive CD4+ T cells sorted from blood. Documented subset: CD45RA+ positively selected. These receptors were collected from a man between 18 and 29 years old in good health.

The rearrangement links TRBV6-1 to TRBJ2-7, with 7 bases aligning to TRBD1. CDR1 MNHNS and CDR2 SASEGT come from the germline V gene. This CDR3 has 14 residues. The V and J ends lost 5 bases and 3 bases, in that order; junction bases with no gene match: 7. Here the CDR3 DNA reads TGTGCCAGCAGTAAAGGGACAGATAGCTACGAGCAGTACTTC. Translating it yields CASSKGTDSYEQYF.

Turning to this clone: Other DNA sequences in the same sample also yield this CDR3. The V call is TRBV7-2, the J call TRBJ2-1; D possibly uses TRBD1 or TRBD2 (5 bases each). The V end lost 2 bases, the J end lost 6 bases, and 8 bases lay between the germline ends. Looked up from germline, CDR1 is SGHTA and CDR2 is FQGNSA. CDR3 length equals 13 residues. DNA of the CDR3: TGTGCCAGCAGCTTAAGTGGGGGCAATGAGCAGTTCTTC. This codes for CASSLSGGNEQFF. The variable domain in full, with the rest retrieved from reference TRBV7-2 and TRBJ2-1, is GAGVSQSPSNKVTEKGKDVELRCDPISGHTALYWYRQSLGQGLEFLIYFQGNSAPDKSGLPSDRFSAERTGGSVSTLTIQRTQQEDSAVYLCASSLSGGNEQFFGPGTRLTVL.

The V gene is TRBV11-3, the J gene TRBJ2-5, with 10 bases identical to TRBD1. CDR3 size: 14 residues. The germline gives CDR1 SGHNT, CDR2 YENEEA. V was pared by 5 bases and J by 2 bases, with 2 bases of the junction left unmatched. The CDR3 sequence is CASSGQGGQETQYF. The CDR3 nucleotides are TGTGCCAGCAGCGGACAGGGGGGTCAAGAGACCCAGTACTTC. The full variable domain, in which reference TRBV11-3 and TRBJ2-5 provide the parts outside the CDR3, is EAGVVQSPRYKIIEKKQPVAFWCNPISGHNTLYWYLQNLGQGPELLIRYENEEAVDDSQLPKDRFSAERLKGVDSTLKIQPAELGDSAVYLCASSGQGGQETQYFGPGTRLLVL.

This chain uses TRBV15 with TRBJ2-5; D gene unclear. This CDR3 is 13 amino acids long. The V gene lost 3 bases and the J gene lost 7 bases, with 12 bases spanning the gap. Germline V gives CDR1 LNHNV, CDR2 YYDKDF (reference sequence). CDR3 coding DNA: TGTGCCACCAGCAGTGATTTGGTGGGGACCCAGTACTTC. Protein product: CATSSDLVGTQYF.

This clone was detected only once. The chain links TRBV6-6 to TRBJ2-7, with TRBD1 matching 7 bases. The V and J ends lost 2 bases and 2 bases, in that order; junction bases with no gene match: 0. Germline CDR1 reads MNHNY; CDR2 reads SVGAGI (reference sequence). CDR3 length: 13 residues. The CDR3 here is CASSYQGAYEQYF. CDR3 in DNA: TGTGCCAGCAGTTACCAGGGGGCCTACGAGCAGTACTTC.

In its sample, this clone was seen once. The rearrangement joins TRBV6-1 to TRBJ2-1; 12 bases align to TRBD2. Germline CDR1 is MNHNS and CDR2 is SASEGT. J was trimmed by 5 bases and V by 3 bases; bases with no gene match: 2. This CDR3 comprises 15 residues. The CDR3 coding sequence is TGTGCCAGCAGTGAGCGGACTAGCGGGAACAATGAGCAGTTCTTC. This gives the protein CASSERTSGNNEQFF.

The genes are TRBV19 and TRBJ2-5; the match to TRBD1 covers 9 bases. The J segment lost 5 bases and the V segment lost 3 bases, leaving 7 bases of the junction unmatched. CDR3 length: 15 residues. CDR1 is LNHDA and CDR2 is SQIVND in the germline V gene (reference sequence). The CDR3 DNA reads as TGTGCCAGTAGTATTTCCGGGACAGGGACGGAGACCCAGTACTTC. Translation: CASSISGTGTETQYF.

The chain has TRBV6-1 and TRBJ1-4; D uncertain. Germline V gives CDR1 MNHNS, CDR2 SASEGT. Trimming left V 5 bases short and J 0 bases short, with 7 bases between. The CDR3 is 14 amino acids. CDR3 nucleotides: TGTGCCAGCAGTTTCGATGCAACTAATGAAAAACTGTTTTTT. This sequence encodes CASSFDATNEKLFF.

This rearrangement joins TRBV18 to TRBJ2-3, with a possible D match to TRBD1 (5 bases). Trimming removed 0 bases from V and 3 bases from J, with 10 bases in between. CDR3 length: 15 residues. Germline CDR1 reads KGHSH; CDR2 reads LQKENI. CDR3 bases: TGTGCCAGCTCACCACCGGGGCACCTTACAGATACGCAGTATTTT. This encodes CASSPPGHLTDTQYF.

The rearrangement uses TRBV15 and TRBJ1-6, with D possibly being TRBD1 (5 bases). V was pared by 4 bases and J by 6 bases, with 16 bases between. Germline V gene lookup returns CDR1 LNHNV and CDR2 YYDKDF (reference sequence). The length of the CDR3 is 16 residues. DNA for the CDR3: TGTGCCACCAGCACGGACGCAGGGTTCGCTAATTCACCCCTCCACTTT. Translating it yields CATSTDAGFANSPLHF.

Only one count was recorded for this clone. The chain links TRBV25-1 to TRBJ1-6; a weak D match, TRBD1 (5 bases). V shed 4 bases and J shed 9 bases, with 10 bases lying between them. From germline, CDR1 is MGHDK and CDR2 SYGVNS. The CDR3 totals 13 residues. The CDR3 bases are TGTGCCAGCAGTGGGCAGGGAATTTCACCCCTCCACTTT. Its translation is CASSGQGISPLHF. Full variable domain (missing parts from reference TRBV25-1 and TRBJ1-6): EADIYQTPRYLVIGTGKKITLECSQTMGHDKMYWYQQDPGMELHLIHYSYGVNSTEKGDLSSESTVSRIRTEHFPLTLESARPSHTSQYLCASSGQGISPLHFGNGTRLTVT.

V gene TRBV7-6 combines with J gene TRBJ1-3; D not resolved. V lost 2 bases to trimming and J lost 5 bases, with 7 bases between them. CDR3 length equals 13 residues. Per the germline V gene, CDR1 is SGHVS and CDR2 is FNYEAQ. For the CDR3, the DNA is TGTGCCAGCAGCTTATCGGCCAGAAACACCATATATTTT. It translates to CASSLSARNTIYF.

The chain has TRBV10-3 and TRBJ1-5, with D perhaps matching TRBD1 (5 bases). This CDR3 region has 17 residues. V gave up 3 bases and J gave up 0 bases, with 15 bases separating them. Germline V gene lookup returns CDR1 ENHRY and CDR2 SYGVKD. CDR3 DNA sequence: TGTGCCATCAGTGACGGGGACTGGTATAGTAGCAATCAGCCCCAGCATTTT. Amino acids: CAISDGDWYSSNQPQHF.

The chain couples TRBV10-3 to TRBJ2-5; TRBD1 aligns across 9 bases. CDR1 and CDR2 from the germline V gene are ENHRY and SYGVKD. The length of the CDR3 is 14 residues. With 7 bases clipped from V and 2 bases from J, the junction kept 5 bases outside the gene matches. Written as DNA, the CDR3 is TGTGCCATCAAAGGGGACAGGGAACAAGAGACCCAGTACTTC. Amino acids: CAIKGDREQETQYF.

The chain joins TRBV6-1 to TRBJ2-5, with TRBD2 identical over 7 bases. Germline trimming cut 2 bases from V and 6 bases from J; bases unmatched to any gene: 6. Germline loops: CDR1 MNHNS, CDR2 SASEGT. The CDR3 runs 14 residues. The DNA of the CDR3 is TGTGCCAGCAGTGAAAGGCAGGGAGGGCAGACCCAGTACTTC. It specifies CASSERQGGQTQYF.

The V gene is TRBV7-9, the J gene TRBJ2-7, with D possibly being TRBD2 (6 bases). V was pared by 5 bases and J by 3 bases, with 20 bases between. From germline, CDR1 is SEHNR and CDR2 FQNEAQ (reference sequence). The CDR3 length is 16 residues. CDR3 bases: TGTGCCAGCAGCCAGAAAGAGGGAGGCGTGGGCTACGAGCAGTACTTC. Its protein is CASSQKEGGVGYEQYF.

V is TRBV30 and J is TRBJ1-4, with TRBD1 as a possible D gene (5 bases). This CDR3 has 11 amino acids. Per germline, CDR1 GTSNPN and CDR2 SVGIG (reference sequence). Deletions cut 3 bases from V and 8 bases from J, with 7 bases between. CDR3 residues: CAWRRGEKLFF. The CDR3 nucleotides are TGTGCCTGGAGGCGGGGGGAAAAACTGTTTTTT.

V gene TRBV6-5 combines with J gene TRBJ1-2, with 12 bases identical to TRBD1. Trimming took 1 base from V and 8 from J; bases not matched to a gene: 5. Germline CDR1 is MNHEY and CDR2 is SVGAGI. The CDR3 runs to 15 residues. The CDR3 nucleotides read TGTGCCAGCAGTTACTTGCCGGGACAGGGGGCGGGCTACACCTTC. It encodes CASSYLPGQGAGYTF.

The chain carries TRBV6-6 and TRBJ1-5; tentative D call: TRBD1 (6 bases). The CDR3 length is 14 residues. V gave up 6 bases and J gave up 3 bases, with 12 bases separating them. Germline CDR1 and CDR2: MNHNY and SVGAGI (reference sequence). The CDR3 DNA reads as TGTGCCAGCAGCCCCGGGACAAACAATCAGCCCCAGCATTTT. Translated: CASSPGTNNQPQHF.

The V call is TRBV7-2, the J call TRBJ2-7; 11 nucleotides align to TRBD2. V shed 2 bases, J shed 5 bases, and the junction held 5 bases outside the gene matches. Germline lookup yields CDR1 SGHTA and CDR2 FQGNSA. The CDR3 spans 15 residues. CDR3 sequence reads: CASSLLASGRNEQYF. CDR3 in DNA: TGTGCCAGCAGCTTATTGGCTAGCGGGAGGAACGAGCAGTACTTC.

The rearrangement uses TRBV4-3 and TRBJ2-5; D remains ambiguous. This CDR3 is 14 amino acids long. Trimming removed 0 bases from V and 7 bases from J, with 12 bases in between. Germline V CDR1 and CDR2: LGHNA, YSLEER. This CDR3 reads CASSQDTNVGTQYF. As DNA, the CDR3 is TGCGCCAGCAGCCAAGATACCAATGTTGGGACCCAGTACTTC.

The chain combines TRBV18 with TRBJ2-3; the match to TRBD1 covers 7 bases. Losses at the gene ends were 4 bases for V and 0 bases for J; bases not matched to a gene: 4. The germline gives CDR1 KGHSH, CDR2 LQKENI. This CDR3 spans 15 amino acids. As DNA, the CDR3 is TGTGCCAGCTCACTTGACAGGGCAAGCACAGATACGCAGTATTTT. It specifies CASSLDRASTDTQYF.

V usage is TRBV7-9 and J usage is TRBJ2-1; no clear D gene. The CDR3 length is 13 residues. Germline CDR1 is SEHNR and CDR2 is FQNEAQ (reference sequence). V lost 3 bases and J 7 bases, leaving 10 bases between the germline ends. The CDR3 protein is CASSFPGWNEQFF. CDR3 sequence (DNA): TGTGCCAGCAGCTTTCCGGGCTGGAATGAGCAGTTCTTC.